The present T cell receptor beta chain was sequenced within a study of kidney transplant recipient with SARS-CoV-2 infection. TCRdb reprocessed the reads via MiXCR and lists one record per CDR3 protein. Found here are fewer than 250,000 distinct CDR3 sequences, 25% to 30% of them singletons; the top ten hold 6% to 8.5%. A remark on this clonotype: This clone may be a read error of a much larger clone one base away. The CDR3 ends on some other residue instead of the conserved phenylalanine or tryptophan, so this is likely a read error. The DNA is omitted, as the CDR3 cannot be located on it reliably, and the CDR3 follows TCRdb's listing.

With termini counted, the CDR3 has 16 amino acids. This TCR was recovered from a male patient aged 30 to 39 who had COVID-19 and was a kidney transplant recipient. The T cells may come from the graft donor. The chain employs TRBV8-2 and TRBJ1-2. TRBV8-2 counts as a pseudogene. Sequenced here: a blood sample, sampled at baseline and between days 110 and 120 from a kidney transplant recipient. The CDR3 protein is CGSKLDDSRKTYGYTL.